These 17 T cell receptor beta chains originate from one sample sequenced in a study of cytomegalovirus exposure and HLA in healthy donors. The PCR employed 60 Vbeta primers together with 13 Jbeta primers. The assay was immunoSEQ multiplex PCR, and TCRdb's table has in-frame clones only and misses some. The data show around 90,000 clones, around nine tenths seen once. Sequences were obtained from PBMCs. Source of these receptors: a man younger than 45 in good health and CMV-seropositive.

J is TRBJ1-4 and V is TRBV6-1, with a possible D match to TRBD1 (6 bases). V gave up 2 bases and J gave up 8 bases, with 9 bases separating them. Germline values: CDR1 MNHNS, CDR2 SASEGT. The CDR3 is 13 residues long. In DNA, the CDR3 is TGTGCCAGCAGTGAACTAGACAGGGAAAAACTGTTTTTT. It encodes CASSELDREKLFF.

CDR3 nucleotide sequence: TGTGCCAGCAGCCACGGGGGGGGACAGGGACACACCGGGGAGCTGTTTTTT. It yields the protein CASSHGGGQGHTGELFF. The rearrangement links TRBV5-4 to TRBJ2-2; TRBD1 might be the D (9 bases). Trimming cost V 4 bases and J 3 bases, with 19 bases left between them. Germline values: CDR1 SGHNT, CDR2 YYREEE (reference sequence). CDR3 length: 17 amino acids. The whole variable domain, remainder taken from reference TRBV5-4 and TRBJ2-2, is ETGVTQSPTHLIKTRGQQVTLRCSSQSGHNTVSWYQQALGQGPQFIFQYYREEENGRGNFPPRFSGLQFPNYSSELNVNALELDDSALYLCASSHGGGQGHTGELFFGEGSRLTVL.

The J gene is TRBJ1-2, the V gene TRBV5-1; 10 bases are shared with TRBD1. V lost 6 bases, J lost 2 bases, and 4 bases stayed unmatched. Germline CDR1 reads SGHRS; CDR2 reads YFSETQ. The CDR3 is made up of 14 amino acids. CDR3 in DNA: TGCGCCAGCAACTCGGGACAGGGGAACTATGGCTACACCTTC. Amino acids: CASNSGQGNYGYTF. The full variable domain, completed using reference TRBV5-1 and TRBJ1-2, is KAGVTQTPRYLIKTRGQQVTLSCSPISGHRSVSWYQQTPGQGLQFLFEYFSETQRNKGNFPGRFSGRQFSNSRSEMNVSTLELGDSALYLCASNSGQGNYGYTFGSGTRLTVV.

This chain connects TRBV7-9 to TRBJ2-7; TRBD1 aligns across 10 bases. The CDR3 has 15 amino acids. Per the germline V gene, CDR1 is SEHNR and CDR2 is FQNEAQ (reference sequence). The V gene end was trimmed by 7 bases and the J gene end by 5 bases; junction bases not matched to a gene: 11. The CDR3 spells CASTWVGTGDDEQYF. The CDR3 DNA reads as TGTGCCAGCACCTGGGTCGGGACAGGGGACGACGAGCAGTACTTC. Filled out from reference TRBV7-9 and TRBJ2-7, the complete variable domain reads DTGVSQNPRHKITKRGQNVTFRCDPISEHNRLYWYRQTLGQGPEFLTYFQNEAQLEKSRLLSDRFSAERPKGSFSTLEIQRTEQGDSAMYLCASTWVGTGDDEQYFGPGTRLTVT.

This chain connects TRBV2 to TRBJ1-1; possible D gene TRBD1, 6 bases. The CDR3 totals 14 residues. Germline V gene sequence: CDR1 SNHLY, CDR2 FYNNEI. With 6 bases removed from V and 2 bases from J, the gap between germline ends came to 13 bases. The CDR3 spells CASREQGFNTEAFF. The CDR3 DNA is TGTGCCAGCAGGGAACAGGGTTTCAACACTGAAGCTTTCTTT.

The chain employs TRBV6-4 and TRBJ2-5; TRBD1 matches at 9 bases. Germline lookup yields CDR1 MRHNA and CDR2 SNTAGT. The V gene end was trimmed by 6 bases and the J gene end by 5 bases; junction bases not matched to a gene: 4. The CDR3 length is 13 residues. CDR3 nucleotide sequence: TGTGCCAGCAGCCTGACAGGGGGGGAGACCCAGTACTTC. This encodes CASSLTGGETQYF.

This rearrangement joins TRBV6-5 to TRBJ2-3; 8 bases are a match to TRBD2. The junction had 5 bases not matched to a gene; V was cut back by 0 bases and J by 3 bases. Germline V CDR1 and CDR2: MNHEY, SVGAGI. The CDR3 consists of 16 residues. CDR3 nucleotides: TGTGCCAGCAGTTACTCGGTGGCGGGAGGAACAGATACGCAGTATTTT. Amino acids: CASSYSVAGGTDTQYF.

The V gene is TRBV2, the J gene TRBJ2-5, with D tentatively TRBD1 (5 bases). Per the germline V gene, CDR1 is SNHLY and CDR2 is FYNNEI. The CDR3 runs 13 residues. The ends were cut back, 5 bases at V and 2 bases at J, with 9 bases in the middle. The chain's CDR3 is CASSWTLQETQYF. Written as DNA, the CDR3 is TGTGCCAGCAGTTGGACATTACAAGAGACCCAGTACTTC.

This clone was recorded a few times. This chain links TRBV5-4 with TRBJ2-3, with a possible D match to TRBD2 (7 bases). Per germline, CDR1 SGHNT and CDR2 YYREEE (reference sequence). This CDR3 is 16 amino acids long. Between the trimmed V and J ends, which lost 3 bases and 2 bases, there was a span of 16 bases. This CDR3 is CASSSQGRGHTDTQYF. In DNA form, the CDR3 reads TGTGCCAGCAGCTCCCAGGGGCGGGGGCACACAGATACGCAGTATTTT.

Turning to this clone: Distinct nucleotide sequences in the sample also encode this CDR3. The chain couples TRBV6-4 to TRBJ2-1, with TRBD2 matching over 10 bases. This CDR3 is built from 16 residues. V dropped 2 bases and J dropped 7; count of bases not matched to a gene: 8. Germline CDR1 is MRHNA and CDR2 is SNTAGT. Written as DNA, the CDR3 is TGTGCCAGCAGTGACGTTACTAGCGGGAATGGAAATGAGCAGTTCTTC. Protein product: CASSDVTSGNGNEQFF.

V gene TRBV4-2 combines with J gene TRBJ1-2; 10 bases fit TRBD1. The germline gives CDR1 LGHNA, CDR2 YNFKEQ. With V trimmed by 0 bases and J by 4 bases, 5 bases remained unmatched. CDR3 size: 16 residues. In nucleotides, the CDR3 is TGTGCCAGCAGCCAAGATGGCCGGACAGGGGGCTATGGCTACACCTTC. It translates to CASSQDGRTGGYGYTF.

CDR3 sequence: CASSVVGSDTDTQYF. CDR3 nucleotides: TGTGCCAGCAGCGTAGTTGGTAGCGACACAGATACGCAGTATTTT. The chain has TRBV9 and TRBJ2-3, with a possible D match to TRBD2 (5 bases). Germline CDR1 reads SGDLS; CDR2 reads YYNGEE. V lost 0 bases and J lost 2, with 10 bases in between. This CDR3 has 15 amino acids.

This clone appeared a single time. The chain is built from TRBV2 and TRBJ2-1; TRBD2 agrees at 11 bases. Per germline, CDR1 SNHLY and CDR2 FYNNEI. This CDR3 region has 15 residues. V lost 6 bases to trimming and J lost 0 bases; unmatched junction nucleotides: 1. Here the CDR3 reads CASSGTSGSYNEQFF. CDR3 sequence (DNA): TGTGCCAGCAGCGGGACTAGCGGCTCCTACAATGAGCAGTTCTTC. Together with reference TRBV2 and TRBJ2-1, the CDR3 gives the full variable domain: EPEVTQTPSHQVTQMGQEVILRCVPISNHLYFYWYRQILGQKVEFLVSFYNNEISEKSEIFDDQFSVERPDGSNFTLKIRSTKLEDSAMYFCASSGTSGSYNEQFFGPGTRLTVL.

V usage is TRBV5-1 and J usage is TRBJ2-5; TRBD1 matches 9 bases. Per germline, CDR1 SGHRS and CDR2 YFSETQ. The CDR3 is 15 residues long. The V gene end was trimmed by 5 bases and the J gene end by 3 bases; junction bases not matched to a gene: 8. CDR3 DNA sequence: TGCGCCAGCAGAACGGGACAGGGATATAAAGAGACCCAGTACTTC. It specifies CASRTGQGYKETQYF.

CDR3 bases: TGTGCCAGTATCCCGGGACAGGGTTCGGGCGGCTACACCTTC. Amino acid sequence: CASIPGQGSGGYTF. This rearrangement joins TRBV19 to TRBJ1-2, with 9 nucleotides matching TRBD1. The germline CDR1 and CDR2 sequences are LNHDA and SQIVND (reference sequence). The CDR3 extends over 14 amino acids. Trimming at V came to 7 bases and at J to 8 bases, leaving 11 bases not matched to a gene.

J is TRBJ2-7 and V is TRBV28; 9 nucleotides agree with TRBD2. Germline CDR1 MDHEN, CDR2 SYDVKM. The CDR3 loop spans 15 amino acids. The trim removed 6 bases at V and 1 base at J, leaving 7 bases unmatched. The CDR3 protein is CASSGWLAGSYEQYF. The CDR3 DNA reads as TGTGCCAGCAGCGGGTGGCTAGCGGGATCCTACGAGCAGTACTTC.

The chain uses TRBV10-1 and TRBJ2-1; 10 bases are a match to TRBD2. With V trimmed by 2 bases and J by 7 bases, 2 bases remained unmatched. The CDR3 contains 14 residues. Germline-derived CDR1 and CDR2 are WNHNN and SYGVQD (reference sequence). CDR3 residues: CASSERLAGNEQFF. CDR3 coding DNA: TGCGCCAGCAGTGAGAGACTAGCGGGTAATGAGCAGTTCTTC.